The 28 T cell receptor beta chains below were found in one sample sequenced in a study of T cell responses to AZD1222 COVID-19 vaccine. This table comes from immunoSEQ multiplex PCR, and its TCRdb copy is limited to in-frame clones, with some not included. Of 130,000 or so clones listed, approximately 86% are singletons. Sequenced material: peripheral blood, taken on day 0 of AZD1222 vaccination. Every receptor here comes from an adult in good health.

The CDR3 sequence is CASSNTLRGGPTEAFF. The CDR3 DNA is TGTGCCAGCTCGAACACCCTAAGGGGGGGCCCCACTGAAGCTTTCTTT. V gene TRBV25-1 combines with J gene TRBJ1-1; the D gene is possibly TRBD1 (6 bases). With 8 bases removed from V and 4 bases from J, the gap between germline ends came to 23 bases. The CDR3 loop spans 16 amino acids. Germline V gene data show CDR1 as MGHDK and CDR2 as SYGVNS.

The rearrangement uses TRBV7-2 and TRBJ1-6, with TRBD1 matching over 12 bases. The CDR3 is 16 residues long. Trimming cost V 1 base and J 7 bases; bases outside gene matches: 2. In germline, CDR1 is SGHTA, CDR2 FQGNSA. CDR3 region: CASSLEGTGGNSPLHF. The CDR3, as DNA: TGTGCCAGCAGCTTAGAAGGGACAGGGGGCAATTCACCCCTCCACTTT.

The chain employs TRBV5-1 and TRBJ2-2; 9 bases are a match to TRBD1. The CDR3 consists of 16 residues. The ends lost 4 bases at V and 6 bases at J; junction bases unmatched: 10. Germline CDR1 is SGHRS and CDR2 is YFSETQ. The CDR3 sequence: CASSTSGTGTAGELFF. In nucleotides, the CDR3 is TGCGCCAGCAGCACCTCCGGGACAGGGACGGCCGGGGAGCTGTTTTTT.

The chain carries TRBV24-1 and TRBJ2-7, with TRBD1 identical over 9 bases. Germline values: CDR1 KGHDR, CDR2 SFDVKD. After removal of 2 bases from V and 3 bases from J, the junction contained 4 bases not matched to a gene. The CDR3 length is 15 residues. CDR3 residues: CATSDSKTGGYEQYF. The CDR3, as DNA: TGTGCCACCAGTGATTCAAAGACAGGGGGCTACGAGCAGTACTTC.

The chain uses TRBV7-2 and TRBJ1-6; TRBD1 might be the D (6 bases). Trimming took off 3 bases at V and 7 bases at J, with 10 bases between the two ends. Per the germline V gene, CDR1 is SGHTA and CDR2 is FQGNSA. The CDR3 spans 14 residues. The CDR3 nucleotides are TGTGCCAGCAGCTTCCAGAGGGGGAATTCACCCCTCCACTTT. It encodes CASSFQRGNSPLHF.

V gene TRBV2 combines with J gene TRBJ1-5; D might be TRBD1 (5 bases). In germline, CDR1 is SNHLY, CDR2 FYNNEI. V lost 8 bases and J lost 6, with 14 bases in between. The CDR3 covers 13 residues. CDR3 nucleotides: TGTGCCAGCCGCCAGAGGGGAGGTCAGCCCCAGCATTTT. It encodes CASRQRGGQPQHF.

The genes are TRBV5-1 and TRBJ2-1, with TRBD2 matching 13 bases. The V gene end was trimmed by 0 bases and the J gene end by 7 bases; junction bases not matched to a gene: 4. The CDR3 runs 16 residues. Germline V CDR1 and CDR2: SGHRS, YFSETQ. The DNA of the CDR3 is TGCGCCAGCAGCTTGGAGGGGACTAGCGGGAAAAATGAGCAGTTCTTC. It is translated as CASSLEGTSGKNEQFF.

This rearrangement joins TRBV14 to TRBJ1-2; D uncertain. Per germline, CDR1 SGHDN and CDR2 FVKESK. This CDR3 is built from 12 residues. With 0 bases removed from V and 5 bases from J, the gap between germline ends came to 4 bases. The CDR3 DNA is TGTGCCAGCAGCCAAGACAGATATGGCTACACCTTC. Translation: CASSQDRYGYTF.

The CDR3 nucleotides read TGTGCCAGCAGCTCCCCGGGACGCTCCTACGAGCAGTACTTC. Encoded protein: CASSSPGRSYEQYF. The gene calls are TRBV7-2 and TRBJ2-7; either TRBD1 or TRBD2 may fit D (5 bases each). The CDR3 loop spans 14 amino acids. Germline-derived CDR1 and CDR2 are SGHTA and FQGNSA. Trimming pared 4 bases from V and 0 bases from J, leaving 10 bases between. Filled out from reference TRBV7-2 and TRBJ2-7, the complete variable domain reads GAGVSQSPSNKVTEKGKDVELRCDPISGHTALYWYRQSLGQGLEFLIYFQGNSAPDKSGLPSDRFSAERTGGSVSTLTIQRTQQEDSAVYLCASSSPGRSYEQYFGPGTRLTVT.

The chain's CDR3 is CASSLTSGSEAFF. For the CDR3, the DNA is TGTGCCAGCTCTTTGACCAGCGGCAGTGAAGCTTTCTTT. V usage is TRBV14 and J usage is TRBJ1-1; D gene uncertain. CDR3 length equals 13 residues. Looked up from germline, CDR1 is SGHDN and CDR2 is FVKESK. The V end was cut by 8 bases, the J end by 7 bases, with 17 bases between.

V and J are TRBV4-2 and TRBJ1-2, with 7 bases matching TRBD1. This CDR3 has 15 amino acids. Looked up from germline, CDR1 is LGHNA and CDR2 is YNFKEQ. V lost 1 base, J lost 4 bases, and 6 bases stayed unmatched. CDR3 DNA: TGTGCCAGCAGCCAAGTTCAGGGACAGCCCTATGGCTACACCTTC. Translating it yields CASSQVQGQPYGYTF.

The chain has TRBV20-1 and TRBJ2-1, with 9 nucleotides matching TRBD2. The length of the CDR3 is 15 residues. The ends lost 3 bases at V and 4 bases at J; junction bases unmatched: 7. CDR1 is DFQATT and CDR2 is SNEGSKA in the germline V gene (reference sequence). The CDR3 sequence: CSASPLAGIYNEQFF. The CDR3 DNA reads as TGCAGTGCTAGTCCCCTAGCGGGGATTTACAATGAGCAGTTCTTC.

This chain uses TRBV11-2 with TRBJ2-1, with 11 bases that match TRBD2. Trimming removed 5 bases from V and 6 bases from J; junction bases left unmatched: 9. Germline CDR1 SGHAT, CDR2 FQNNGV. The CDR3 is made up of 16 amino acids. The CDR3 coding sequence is TGTGCCAGCAGCCCACAGACTAGCGGGACCGCCAATGAGCAGTTCTTC. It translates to CASSPQTSGTANEQFF.

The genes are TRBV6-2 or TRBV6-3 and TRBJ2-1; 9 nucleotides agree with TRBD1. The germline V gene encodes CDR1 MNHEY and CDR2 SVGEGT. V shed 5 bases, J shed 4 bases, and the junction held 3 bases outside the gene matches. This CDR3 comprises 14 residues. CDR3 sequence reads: CASSTGQGYNEQFF. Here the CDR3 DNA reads TGTGCCAGCAGTACAGGACAGGGGTACAATGAGCAGTTCTTC.

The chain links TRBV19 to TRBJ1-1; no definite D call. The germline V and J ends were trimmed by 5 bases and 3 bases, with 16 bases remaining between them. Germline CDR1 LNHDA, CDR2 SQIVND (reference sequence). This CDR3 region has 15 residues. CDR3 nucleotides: TGTGCCAGTAGTCTGGGAACCAACTTATACACTGAAGCTTTCTTT. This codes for CASSLGTNLYTEAFF.

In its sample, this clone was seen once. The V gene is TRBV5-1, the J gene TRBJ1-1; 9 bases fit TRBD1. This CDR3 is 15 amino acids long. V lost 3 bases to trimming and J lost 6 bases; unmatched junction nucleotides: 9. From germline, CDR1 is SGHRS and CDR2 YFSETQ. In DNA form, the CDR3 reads TGCGCCAGCAGCTCTATAGGGACAGGGAATTCTGAAGCTTTCTTT. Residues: CASSSIGTGNSEAFF.

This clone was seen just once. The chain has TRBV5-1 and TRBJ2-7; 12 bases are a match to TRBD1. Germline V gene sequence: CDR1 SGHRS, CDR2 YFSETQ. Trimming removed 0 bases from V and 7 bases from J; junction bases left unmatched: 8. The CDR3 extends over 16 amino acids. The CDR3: CASSLEGTGGSGEQYF. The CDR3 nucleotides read TGCGCCAGCAGCTTGGAAGGGACAGGGGGCTCGGGGGAGCAGTACTTC.

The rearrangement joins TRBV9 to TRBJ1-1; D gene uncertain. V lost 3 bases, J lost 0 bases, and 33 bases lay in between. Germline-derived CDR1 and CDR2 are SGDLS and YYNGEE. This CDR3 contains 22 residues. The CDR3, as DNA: TGTGCCAGCAGCGCGCTATCTAACGGAATAAGCGTACGTCCACTTATGAACACTGAAGCTTTCTTT. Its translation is CASSALSNGISVRPLMNTEAFF.

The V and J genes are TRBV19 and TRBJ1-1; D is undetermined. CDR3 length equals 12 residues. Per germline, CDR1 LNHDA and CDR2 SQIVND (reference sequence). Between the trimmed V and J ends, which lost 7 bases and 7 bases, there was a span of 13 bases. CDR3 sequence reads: CASTGMFGEAFF. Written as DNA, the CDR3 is TGTGCCAGTACCGGAATGTTCGGTGAAGCTTTCTTT.

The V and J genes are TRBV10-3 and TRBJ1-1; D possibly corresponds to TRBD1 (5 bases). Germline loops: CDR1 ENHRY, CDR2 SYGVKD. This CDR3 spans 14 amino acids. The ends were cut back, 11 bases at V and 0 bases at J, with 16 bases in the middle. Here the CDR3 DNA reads TGTGCCGCCGTCACAGGCCCTATGAACACTGAAGCTTTCTTT. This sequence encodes CAAVTGPMNTEAFF.

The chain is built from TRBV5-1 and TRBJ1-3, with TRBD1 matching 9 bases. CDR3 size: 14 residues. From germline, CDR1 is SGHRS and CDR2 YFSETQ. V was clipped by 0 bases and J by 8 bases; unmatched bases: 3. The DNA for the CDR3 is TGCGCCAGCAGCTTGGGGGACAGGGATGACACCATATATTTT. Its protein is CASSLGDRDDTIYF.

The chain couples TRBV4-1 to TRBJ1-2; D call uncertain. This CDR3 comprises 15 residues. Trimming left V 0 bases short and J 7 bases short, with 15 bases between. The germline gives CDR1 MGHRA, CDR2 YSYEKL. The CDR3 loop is CASSQEFAQAAGYTF. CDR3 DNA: TGCGCCAGCAGCCAAGAATTCGCCCAGGCGGCTGGCTACACCTTC.

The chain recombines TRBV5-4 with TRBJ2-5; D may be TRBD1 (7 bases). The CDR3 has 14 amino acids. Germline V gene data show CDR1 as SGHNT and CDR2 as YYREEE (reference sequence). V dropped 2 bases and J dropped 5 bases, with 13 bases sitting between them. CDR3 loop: CASSLETGRETQYF. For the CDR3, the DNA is TGTGCCAGCAGCTTAGAGACAGGGAGGGAGACCCAGTACTTC.

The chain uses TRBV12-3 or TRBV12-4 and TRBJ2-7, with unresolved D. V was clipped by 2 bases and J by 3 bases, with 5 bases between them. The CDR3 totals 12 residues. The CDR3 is CASSLSNYEQYF. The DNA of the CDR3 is TGTGCCAGCAGTTTATCTAACTACGAGCAGTACTTC.

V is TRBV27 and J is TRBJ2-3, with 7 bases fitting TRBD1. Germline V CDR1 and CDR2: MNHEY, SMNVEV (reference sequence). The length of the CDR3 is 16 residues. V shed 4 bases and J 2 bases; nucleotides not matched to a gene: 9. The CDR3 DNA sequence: TGTGCCAGCAGTTCCTACCCGACAGGGTACACAGATACGCAGTATTTT. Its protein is CASSSYPTGYTDTQYF.

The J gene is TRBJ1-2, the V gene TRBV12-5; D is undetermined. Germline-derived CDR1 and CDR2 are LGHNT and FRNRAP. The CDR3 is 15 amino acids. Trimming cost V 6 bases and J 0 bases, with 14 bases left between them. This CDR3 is CASGSRERANYGYTF. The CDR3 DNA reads TGTGCTAGTGGCTCCCGGGAGCGTGCTAACTATGGCTACACCTTC.

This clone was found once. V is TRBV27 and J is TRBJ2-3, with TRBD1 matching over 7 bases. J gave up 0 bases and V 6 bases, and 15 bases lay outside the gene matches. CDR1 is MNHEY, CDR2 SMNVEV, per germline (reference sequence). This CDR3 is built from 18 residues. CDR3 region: CASSNVSRTGTSTDTQYF. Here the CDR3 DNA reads TGTGCCAGCAGCAATGTCTCCAGGACAGGAACTAGCACAGATACGCAGTATTTT.

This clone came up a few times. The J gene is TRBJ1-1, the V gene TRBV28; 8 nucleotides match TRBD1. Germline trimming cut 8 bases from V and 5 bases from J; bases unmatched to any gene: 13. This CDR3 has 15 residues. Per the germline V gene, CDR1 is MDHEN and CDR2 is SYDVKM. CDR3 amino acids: CASRSYGTGGTEAFF. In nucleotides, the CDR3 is TGTGCCAGCCGCTCATATGGGACAGGCGGGACTGAAGCTTTCTTT.